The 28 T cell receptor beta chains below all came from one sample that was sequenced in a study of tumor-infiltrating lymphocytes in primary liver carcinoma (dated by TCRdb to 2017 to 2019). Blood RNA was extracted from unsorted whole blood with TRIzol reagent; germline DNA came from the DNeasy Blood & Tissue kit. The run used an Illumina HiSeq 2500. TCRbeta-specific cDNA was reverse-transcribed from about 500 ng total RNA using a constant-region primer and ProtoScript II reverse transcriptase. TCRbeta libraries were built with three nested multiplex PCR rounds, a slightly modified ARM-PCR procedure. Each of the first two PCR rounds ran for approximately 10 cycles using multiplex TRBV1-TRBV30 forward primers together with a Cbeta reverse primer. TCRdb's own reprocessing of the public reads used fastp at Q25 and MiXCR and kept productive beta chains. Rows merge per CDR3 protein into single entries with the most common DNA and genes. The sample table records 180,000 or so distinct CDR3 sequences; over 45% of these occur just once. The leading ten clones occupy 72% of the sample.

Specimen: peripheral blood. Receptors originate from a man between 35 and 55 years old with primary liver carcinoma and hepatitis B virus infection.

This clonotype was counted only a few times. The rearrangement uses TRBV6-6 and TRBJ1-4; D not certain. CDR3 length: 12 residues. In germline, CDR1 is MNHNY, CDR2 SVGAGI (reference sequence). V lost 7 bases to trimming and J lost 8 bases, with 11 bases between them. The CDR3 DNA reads TGTGCCAGCACCGGAGATAAGGAAAAACTGTTTTTT. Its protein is CASTGDKEKLFF.

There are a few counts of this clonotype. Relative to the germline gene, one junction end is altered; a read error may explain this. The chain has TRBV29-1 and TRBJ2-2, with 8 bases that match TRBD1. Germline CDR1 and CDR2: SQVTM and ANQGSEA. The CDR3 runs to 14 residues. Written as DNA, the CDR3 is TGCAGCGCTGGACAAACAGGGGGATCCGGGGAGCTGGTTTTT. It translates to CSAGQTGGSGELVF.

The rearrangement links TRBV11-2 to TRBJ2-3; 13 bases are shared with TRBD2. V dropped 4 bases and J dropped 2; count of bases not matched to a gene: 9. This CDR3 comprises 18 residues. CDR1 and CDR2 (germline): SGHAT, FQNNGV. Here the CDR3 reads CASSSGAGTSGNTDTQYF. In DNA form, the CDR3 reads TGTGCCAGCAGCTCAGGAGCCGGGACTAGCGGGAACACAGATACGCAGTATTTT.

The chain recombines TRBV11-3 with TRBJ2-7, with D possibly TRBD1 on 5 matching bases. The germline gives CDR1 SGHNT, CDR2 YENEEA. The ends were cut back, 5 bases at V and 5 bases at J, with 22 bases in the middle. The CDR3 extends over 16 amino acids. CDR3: CASSVRQLSHSHEQYF. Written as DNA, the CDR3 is TGTGCCAGCAGCGTCAGACAGCTCAGCCACTCACACGAGCAGTACTTC. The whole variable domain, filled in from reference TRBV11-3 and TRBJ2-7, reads EAGVVQSPRYKIIEKKQPVAFWCNPISGHNTLYWYLQNLGQGPELLIRYENEEAVDDSQLPKDRFSAERLKGVDSTLKIQPAELGDSAVYLCASSVRQLSHSHEQYFGPGTRLTVT.

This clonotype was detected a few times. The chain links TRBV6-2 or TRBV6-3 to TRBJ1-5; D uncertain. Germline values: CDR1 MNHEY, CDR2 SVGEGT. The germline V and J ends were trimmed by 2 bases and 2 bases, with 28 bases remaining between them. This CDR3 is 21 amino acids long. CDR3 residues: CASSYDPIGRAQPRRNQPQHF. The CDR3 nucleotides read TGTGCCAGCAGTTACGATCCGATAGGCAGAGCCCAACCGAGGCGCAATCAGCCCCAGCATTTT.

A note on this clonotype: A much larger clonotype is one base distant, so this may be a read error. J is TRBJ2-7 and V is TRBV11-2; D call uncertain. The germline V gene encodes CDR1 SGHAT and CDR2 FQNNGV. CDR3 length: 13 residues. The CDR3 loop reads CASSFLVSHEHYF. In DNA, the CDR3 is TGTGCCAGCAGCTTTCTAGTCTCCCACGAGCACTACTTC.

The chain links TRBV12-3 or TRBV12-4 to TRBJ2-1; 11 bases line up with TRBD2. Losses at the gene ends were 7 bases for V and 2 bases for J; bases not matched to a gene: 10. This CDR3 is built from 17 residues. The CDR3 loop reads CASNVAGGPIAYNEQFF. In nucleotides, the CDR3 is TGTGCCAGCAATGTAGCGGGAGGGCCGATCGCCTACAATGAGCAGTTCTTC.

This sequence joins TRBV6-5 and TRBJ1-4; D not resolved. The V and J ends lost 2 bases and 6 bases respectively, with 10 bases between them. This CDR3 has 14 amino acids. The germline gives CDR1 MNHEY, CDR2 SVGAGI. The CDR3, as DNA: TGTGCCAGCAGTTACCGGTATAAGGATGAAAAACTGTTTTTT. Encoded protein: CASSYRYKDEKLFF.

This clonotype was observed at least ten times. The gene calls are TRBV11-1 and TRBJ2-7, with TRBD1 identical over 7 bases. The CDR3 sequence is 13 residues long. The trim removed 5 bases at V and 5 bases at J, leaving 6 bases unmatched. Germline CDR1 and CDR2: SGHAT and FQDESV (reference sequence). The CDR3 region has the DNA TGTGCCAGCAGCCCCGGGACAGCCAACGAGCAGTACTTC. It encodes CASSPGTANEQYF.

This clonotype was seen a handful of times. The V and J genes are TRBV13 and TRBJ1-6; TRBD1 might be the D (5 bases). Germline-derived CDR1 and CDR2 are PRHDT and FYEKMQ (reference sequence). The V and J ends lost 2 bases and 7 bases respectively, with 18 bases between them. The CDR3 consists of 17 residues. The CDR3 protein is CASSLRRDTGVNSPLHF. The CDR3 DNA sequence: TGTGCCAGCAGCTTAAGGAGGGATACAGGCGTCAATTCACCCCTCCACTTT.

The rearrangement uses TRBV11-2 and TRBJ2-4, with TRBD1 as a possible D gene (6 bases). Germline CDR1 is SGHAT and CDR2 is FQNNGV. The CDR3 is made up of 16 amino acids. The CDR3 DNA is TGTTCCAACAGCCGACAGGTTTATGGGTGGGAAAACATTCAGTACTTC. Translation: CSNSRQVYGWENIQYF.

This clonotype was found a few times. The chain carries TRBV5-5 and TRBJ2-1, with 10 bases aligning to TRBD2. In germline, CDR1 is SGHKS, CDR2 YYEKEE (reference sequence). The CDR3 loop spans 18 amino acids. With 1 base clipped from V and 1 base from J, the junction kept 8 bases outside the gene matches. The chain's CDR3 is CASSLLSASGSSYNEQFF. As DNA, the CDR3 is TGTGCCAGCAGCTTGCTGTCGGCTAGCGGGAGTTCCTACAATGAGCAGTTCTTC.

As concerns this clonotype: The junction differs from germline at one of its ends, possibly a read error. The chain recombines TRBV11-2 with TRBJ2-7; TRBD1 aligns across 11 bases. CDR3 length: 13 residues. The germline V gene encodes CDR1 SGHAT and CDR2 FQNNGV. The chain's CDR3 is CASPGQGDNERYF. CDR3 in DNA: TGTGCCAGCCCGGGACAGGGGGACAATGAGCGGTACTTC.

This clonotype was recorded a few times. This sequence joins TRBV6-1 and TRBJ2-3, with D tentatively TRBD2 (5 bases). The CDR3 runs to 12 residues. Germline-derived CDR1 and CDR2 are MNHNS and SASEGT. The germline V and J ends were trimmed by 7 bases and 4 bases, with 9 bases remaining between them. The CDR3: CASMGDSDTQYF. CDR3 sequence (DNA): TGTGCCAGCATGGGAGACTCAGATACGCAGTATTTT.

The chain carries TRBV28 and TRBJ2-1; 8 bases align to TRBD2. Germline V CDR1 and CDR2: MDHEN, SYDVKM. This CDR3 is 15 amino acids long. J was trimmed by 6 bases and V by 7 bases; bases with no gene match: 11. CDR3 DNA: TGTGCCAGCACCCACCGTGACGGGAGGGCCAATGAGCAGTTCTTC. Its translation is CASTHRDGRANEQFF.

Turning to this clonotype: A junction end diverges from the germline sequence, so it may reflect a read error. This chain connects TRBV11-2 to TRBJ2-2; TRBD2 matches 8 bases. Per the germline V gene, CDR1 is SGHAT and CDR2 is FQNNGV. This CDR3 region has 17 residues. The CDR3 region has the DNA TGTGCCAGCAGCCCGTTAACGGGAGGGCCGAGGGCCGGGGAGCTATTTTTT. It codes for CASSPLTGGPRAGELFF.

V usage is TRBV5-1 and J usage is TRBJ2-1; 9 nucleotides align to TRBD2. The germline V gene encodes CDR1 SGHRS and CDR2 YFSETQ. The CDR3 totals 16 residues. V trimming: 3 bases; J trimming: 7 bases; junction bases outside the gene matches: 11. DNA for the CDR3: TGCGCCAGCAGCTCTTTAGCGGGGGAACTTTGGAATGAGCAGTTCTTC. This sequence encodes CASSSLAGELWNEQFF. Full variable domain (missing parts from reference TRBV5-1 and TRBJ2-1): KAGVTQTPRYLIKTRGQQVTLSCSPISGHRSVSWYQQTPGQGLQFLFEYFSETQRNKGNFPGRFSGRQFSNSRSEMNVSTLELGDSALYLCASSSLAGELWNEQFFGPGTRLTVL.

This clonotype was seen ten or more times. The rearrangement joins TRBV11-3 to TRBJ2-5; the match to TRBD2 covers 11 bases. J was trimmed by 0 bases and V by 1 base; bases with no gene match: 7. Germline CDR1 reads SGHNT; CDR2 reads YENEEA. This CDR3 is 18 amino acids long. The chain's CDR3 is CASSLGLAGGPYQETQYF. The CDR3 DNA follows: TGTGCCAGCAGCTTAGGGCTAGCGGGAGGCCCGTACCAAGAGACCCAGTACTTC.

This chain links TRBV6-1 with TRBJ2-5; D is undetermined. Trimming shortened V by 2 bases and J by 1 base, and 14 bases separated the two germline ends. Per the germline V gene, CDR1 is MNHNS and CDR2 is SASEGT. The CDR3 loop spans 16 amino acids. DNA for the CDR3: TGTGCCAGCAGTGAACGTCGACAAACCCTCCAAGAGACCCAGTACTTC. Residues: CASSERRQTLQETQYF.

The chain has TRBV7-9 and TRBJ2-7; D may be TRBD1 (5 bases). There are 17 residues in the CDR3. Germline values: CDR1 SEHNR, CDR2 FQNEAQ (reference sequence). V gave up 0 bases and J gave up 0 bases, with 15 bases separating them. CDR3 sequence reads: CASSLAQGPISSYEQYF. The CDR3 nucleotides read TGTGCCAGCAGCTTAGCGCAGGGTCCCATAAGCTCCTACGAGCAGTACTTC.

The CDR3 DNA reads TGTGCCAGCAGCTTAGTAGGGTTAGCGGGAGTCGGATCCTACGAGCAGTACTTC. Protein sequence: CASSLVGLAGVGSYEQYF. V usage is TRBV7-9 and J usage is TRBJ2-7; 9 positions match TRBD2. In germline, CDR1 is SEHNR, CDR2 FQNEAQ (reference sequence). V shed 1 base, J shed 1 base, and the junction held 11 bases outside the gene matches. CDR3 length: 18 amino acids.

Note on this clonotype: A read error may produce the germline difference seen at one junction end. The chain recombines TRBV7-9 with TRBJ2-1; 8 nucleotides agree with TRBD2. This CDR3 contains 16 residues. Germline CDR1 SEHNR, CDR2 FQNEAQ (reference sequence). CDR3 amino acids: CVSSSAGTSSYNEQFF. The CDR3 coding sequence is TGTGTCAGCAGCTCCGCCGGGACTAGCTCCTACAATGAGCAGTTCTTC.

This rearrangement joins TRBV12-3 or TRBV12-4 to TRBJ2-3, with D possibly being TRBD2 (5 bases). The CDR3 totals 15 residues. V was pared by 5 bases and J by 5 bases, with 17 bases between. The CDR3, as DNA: TGTGCCAGCAGTCTACCTAGCCGGTTCGGAGATACGCAGTATTTT. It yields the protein CASSLPSRFGDTQYF.

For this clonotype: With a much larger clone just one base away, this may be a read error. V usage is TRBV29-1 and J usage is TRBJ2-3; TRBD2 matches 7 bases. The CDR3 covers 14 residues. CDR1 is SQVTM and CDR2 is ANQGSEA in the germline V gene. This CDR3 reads CSALPSQAGDAQYF. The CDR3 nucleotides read TGCAGCGCATTGCCCTCGCAGGCGGGAGATGCGCAGTATTTT.

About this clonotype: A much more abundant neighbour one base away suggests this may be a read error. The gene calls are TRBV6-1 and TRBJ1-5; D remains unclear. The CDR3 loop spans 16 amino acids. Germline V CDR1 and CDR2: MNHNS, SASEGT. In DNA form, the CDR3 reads TGTGCCAGCGGTGAAGTGTACAGTGGGAGCAATCAGCCCCAGCATTTT. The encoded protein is CASGEVYSGSNQPQHF.

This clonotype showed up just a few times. The CDR3, as DNA: TGCAGCGGCGGACAGGGTCGAAACGAGCAGTACTTC. It is translated as CSGGQGRNEQYF. This chain links TRBV29-1 with TRBJ2-7; 8 positions match TRBD1. The CDR3 runs 12 residues. V shed 7 bases, J shed 5 bases, and the junction held 7 bases outside the gene matches. The germline CDR1 and CDR2 sequences are SQVTM and ANQGSEA.

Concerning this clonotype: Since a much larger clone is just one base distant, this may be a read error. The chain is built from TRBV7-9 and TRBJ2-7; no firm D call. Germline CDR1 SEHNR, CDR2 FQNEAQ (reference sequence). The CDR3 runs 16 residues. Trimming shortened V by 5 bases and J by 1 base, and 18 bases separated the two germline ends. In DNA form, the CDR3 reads TGTGCCAGCAGCCCCACCCTCTCCTCACTATCCTACGAGCAGTACTTC. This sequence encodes CASSPTLSSLSYEQYF. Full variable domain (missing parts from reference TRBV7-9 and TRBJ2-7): DTGVSQNPRHKITKRGQNVTFRCDPISEHNRLYWYRQTLGQGPEFLTYFQNEAQLEKSRLLSDRFSAERPKGSFSTLEIQRTEQGDSAMYLCASSPTLSSLSYEQYFGPGTRLTVT.

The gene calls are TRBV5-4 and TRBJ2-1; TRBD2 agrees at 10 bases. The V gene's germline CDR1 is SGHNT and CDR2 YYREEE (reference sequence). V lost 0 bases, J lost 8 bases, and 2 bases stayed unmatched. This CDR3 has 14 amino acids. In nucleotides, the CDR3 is TGTGCCAGCAGCTTGGGACTAGCGGGTGATGAGCAGTTCTTC. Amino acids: CASSLGLAGDEQFF.